The subject of this entry is one T cell receptor beta chain. Per germline, CDR1 LNHDA and CDR2 SQIVND (reference sequence). The CDR3 loop spans 14 amino acids. V dropped 7 bases and J dropped 1 base, with 13 bases sitting between them. Per the original data handling: Amplification with reference gene primers provided the estimates of nucleated cell counts. The table came from immunoSEQ multiplex PCR; TCRdb's copy has only in-frame clones and leaves some out. V and J calls and clone size come straight from that table; D and trimming were deduced from the DNA. Of 300,000 to 400,000 clones in the sample, under 95% were seen once. These data originate in a study of blood T cell repertoires in COVID-19. Study summary: The cDNA or gDNA used as material had been derived from T cells, B-cell-depleted T cells, or PBMCs.

The TCR sequence derives from a woman aged 18 to 35 who had recovered from COVID-19. The chain recombines TRBV19 with TRBJ1-1; D unclear. Sequencing was performed on peripheral blood. The CDR3, as DNA: TGTGCCAGTAAGGAAGGCAGGCCGAACACTGAAGCTTTCTTT. Residues: CASKEGRPNTEAFF.